The sequence of this T cell receptor beta chain was determined in a study of T cell repertoires in cytomegalovirus infection. For the study at large: Public TCR beta signature analysis indicated the presence of both CMV infection and matching HLA type. Broader study findings: The ex vivo response was dominated by HLA-C-restricted CMV-specific TCR beta clonotypes. Cumulative public TCR beta family frequency identified carriers of CMV plus the relevant HLA.

The CDR3 has 16 amino acids. The ends lost 5 bases at V and 3 bases at J; junction bases unmatched: 9. Per the germline V gene, CDR1 is MNHGY and CDR2 is SAAAGT. This clonotype occurred a few times. Its antigen is as yet unknown. Each CDR3 protein gets one entry after TCRdb re-called the reads with MiXCR. The sample lists a few hundred thousand distinct CDR3 sequences; around 15% were seen once. The sequence came from a human donor in good health (CMV status not recorded). Some clones in this sample may be carry-over from other donors' samples. Material for sequencing was PBMCs. The chain couples TRBV6-8 to TRBJ2-7, with 11 nucleotides matching TRBD1. CDR3 region: CASSRTGGLDLYEQYF. CDR3 bases: TGTGCCAGCAGTCGGACAGGGGGCCTTGACCTCTACGAGCAGTACTTC.